This T cell receptor beta chain was identified in a study of shared clonotypes between healthy human individuals. This clone turned up a few times. Germline assignment: CDR1 MGHDK and CDR2 SYGVNS. The CDR3 is made up of 15 amino acids. Trimming removed 3 bases from V and 4 bases from J; junction bases left unmatched: 8. Profiling relied on immunoSEQ multiplex PCR, and the TCRdb table lists in-frame clones only, not all of them. The profile shows 2 million to 2.5 million clones, about 90% of them singletons. The sequenced sample was naive CD4+ T cells from PBMCs. Noted subset: CD45RA+ positively selected. The rearrangement links TRBV25-1 to TRBJ2-5, with 7 bases identical to TRBD1. This TCR came from a man aged 18 to 29 in good health. Some clones in this sample may be carry-over from other donors' samples. CDR3 DNA sequence: TGTGCCAGCAGTGATCTGGGACAGTGGGTAGAGACCCAGTACTTC. Translation gives CASSDLGQWVETQYF.